This is a list of T cell receptor beta chains from one sample in a study of T cell changes during pregnancy in multiple sclerosis. Profiling relied on immunoSEQ multiplex PCR, and the TCRdb table lists in-frame clones only, not all of them. The table has tens of thousands of clones, roughly 92% seen once. Specimen: peripheral blood, collected after pregnancy. The origin of the receptors is a female donor in good health, enrolled as a control in a pregnancy study. Both conserved end residues are part of each CDR3.

V gene	CDR3 protein
TRBV6-4	CASSDLGWLAGASSTDTQYF
TRBV2	CASTVTGGHSSEQFF
TRBV2	CASMGESGRYNEQFF
TRBV14	CASSQDWAGEQYF
TRBV7-6	CASSLARGGSYNEQFF
TRBV5-1	CASSKLQGNTEAFF
TRBV2	CASSEFGGNQPQHF
TRBV27	CASSSRDTYEKLFF
TRBV6-4	CARQGGINSPLHF
TRBV9	CASSSSSGTGGEKLFF
TRBV19	CANSLGQAGTEAFF
TRBV9	CASSVSTSIVSGELFF
TRBV6-5	CASSYPGGDYGYTF
TRBV19	CASNSVPNTEAFF
TRBV14	CASRRTGSEGQYF
TRBV7-2	CASSQTGGPQYF
TRBV7-8	CASSLGTTGVTYEQYF
TRBV4-1	CASSQVEPLASGVNEQFF
TRBV9	CASSDRSEAFF
TRBV11-3	CASSLGQGHTDTQYF
TRBV29-1	CSVVDGRPLDEQYF
TRBV5-1	CASSLAQGYEQYF
TRBV7-2	CASSPGQGAFYGYTF
TRBV4-2	CASSQELTALSYEQYF